The 4 T cell receptor beta chains listed next were all sequenced from one sample in a study of identical twins. TCRdb re-called the 5' RACE reads through MiXCR, storing one row per CDR3 protein. The table lists 600,000 to 700,000 distinct CDR3 sequences, 21% of them singletons. A further study also used this sample, focusing on T cells expressing NK-cell markers.

Material for sequencing was PBMCs. The receptor set was obtained from a young woman in good health.

The rearrangement uses TRBV7-2 and TRBJ2-7, with TRBD2 matching 11 bases. The CDR3 runs to 15 residues. V trimming: 6 bases; J trimming: 4 bases; junction bases outside the gene matches: 8. Germline V lookup: CDR1 SGHTA, CDR2 FQGNSA. CDR3 residues: CASRQTSGAPYEQYF. In nucleotides, the CDR3 is TGTGCCAGCAGACAGACTAGCGGGGCACCTTACGAGCAGTACTTC.

V usage is TRBV7-6 and J usage is TRBJ2-3, with TRBD2 matching 12 bases. The CDR3 is 16 amino acids. Losses at the gene ends were 4 bases for V and 5 bases for J; bases not matched to a gene: 7. Germline V CDR1 and CDR2: SGHVS, FNYEAQ. CDR3 protein: CASSWTSGVSGDTQYF. CDR3 DNA: TGTGCCAGCAGCTGGACTAGCGGGGTTTCCGGAGATACGCAGTATTTT.

This clonotype was seen a few times. The chain has TRBV5-1 and TRBJ2-7; no clear D. This CDR3 comprises 14 residues. The V end was cut by 1 base, the J end by 3 bases, with 11 bases between. Looked up from germline, CDR1 is SGHRS and CDR2 is YFSETQ. Here the CDR3 reads CASSLWASYYEQYF. CDR3 coding DNA: TGCGCCAGCAGCTTGTGGGCCTCCTACTACGAGCAGTACTTC.

This clonotype was seen a few times. This sequence joins TRBV27 and TRBJ1-5; no firm D call. The germline CDR1 and CDR2 sequences are MNHEY and SMNVEV (reference sequence). V gave up 0 bases and J gave up 4 bases, with 10 bases separating them. The length of the CDR3 is 15 residues. CDR3 region: CASSLSGLGNQPQHF. CDR3 coding DNA: TGTGCCAGCAGTTTATCGGGGTTGGGAAATCAGCCCCAGCATTTT.